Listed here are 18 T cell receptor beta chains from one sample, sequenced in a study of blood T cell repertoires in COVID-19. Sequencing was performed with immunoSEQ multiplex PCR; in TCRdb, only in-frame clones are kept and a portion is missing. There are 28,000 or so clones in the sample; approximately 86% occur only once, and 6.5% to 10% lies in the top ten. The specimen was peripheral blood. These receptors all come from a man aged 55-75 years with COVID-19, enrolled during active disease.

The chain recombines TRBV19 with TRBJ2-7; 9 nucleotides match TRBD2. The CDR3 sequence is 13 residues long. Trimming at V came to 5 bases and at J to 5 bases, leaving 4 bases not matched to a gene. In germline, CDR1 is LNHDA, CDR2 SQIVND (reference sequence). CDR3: CASSGTSTNEQYF. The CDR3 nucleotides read TGTGCCAGTAGTGGGACTAGCACGAACGAGCAGTACTTC. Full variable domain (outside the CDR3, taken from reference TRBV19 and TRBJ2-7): DGGITQSPKYLFRKEGQNVTLSCEQNLNHDAMYWYRQDPGQGLRLIYYSQIVNDFQKGDIAEGYSVSREKKESFPLTVTSAQKNPTAFYLCASSGTSTNEQYFGPGTRLTVT.

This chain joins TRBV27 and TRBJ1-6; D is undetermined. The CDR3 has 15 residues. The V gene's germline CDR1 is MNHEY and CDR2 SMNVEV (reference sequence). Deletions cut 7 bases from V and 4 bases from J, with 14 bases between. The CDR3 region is CASTEGRRYNSPLHF. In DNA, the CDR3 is TGTGCCAGCACCGAAGGGAGGCGGTATAATTCACCCCTCCACTTT.

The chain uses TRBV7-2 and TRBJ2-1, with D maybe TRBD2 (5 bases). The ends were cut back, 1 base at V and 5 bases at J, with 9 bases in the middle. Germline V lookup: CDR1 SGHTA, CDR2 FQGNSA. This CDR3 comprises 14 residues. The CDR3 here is CASSLVSSNNEQFF. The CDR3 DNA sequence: TGTGCCAGCAGCTTAGTCTCTAGCAACAATGAGCAGTTCTTC.

The CDR3 here is CASSLGDMNTEAFF. CDR3 coding DNA: TGTGCCAGCAGCTTAGGAGATATGAACACTGAAGCTTTCTTT. The genes are TRBV11-3 and TRBJ1-1, with D unclear. Germline CDR1 and CDR2: SGHNT and YENEEA. The CDR3 is made up of 14 amino acids. V lost 1 base to trimming and J lost 0 bases, with 6 bases between them. The full variable domain, completed using reference TRBV11-3 and TRBJ1-1, is EAGVVQSPRYKIIEKKQPVAFWCNPISGHNTLYWYLQNLGQGPELLIRYENEEAVDDSQLPKDRFSAERLKGVDSTLKIQPAELGDSAVYLCASSLGDMNTEAFFGQGTRLTVV.

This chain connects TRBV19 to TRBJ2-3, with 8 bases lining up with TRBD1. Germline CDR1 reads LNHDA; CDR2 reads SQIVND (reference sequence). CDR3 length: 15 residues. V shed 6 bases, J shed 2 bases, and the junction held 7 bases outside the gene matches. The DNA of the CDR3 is TGTGCCAGTAGCCACGGACAGGGATACACAGATACGCAGTATTTT. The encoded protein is CASSHGQGYTDTQYF.

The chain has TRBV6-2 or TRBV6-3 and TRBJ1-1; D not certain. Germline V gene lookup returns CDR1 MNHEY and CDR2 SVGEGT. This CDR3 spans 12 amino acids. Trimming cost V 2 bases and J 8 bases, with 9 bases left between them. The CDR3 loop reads CASSYPPREAFF. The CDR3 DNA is TGTGCCAGCAGTTACCCCCCCAGAGAAGCTTTCTTT.

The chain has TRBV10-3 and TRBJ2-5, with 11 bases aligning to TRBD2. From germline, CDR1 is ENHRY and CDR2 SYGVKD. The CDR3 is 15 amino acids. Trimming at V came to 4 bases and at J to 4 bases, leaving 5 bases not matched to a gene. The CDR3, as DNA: TGTGCCATCAGTGGAACTAGCGGGAGTCCAGAGACCCAGTACTTC. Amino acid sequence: CAISGTSGSPETQYF.

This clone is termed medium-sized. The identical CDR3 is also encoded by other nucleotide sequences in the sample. The CDR3 nucleotides are TGCGCCAGCAGCCAAAACAGGGCGTCGGGCTATGGCTACACCTTC. Translating it yields CASSQNRASGYGYTF. The chain couples TRBV4-3 to TRBJ1-2, with D possibly being TRBD1 (6 bases). This CDR3 is 15 amino acids long. Germline values: CDR1 LGHNA, CDR2 YSLEER. The V end lost 2 bases, the J end lost 4 bases, and 14 bases lay between the germline ends.

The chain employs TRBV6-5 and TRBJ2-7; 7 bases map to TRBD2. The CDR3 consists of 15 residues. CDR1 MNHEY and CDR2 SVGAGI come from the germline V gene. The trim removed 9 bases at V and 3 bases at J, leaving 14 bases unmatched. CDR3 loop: CARSRSGRENYEQYF. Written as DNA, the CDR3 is TGTGCCAGATCCCGATCGGGGCGGGAGAACTACGAGCAGTACTTC.

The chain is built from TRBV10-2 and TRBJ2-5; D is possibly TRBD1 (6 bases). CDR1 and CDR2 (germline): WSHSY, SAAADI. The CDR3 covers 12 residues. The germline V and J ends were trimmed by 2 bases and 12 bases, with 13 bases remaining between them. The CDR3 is CASSETDRTKYF. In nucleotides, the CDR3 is TGCGCCAGCAGTGAGACCGACAGGACAAAGTACTTC.

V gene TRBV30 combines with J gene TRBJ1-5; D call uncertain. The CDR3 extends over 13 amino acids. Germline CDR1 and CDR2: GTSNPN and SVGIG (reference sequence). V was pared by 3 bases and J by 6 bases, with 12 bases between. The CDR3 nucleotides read TGTGCCTGGAGCCCCCTCGGAGGTCAGCCCCAGCATTTT. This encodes CAWSPLGGQPQHF.

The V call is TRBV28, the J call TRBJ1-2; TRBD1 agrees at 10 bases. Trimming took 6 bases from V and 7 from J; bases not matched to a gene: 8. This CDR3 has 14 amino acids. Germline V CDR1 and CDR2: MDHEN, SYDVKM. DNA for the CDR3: TGTGCCAGCAGCACGCGACAGGGGGCTTTTGGCTACACCTTC. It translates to CASSTRQGAFGYTF.

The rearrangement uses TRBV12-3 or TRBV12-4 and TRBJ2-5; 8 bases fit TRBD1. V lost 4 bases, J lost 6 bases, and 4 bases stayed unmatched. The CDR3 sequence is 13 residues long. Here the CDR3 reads CASSSGGRKTQYF. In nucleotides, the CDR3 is TGTGCCAGCAGTTCAGGGGGCAGAAAGACCCAGTACTTC.

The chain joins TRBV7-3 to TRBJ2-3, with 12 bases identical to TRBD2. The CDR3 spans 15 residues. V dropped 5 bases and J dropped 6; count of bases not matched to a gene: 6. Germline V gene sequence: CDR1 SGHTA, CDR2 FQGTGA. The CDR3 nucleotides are TGTGCCAGCAGCGAGACTAGCGGGAGTCGTGATACGCAGTATTTT. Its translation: CASSETSGSRDTQYF.

Here the CDR3 DNA reads TGTGCCAGTCGAAAATTGACAGGGGTGGCTGAAGCTTTCTTT. Translating it yields CASRKLTGVAEAFF. The chain employs TRBV6-5 and TRBJ1-1; TRBD1 matches 8 bases. The CDR3 runs 14 residues. From germline, CDR1 is MNHEY and CDR2 SVGAGI. Trimming took 9 bases from V and 6 from J; bases not matched to a gene: 12.

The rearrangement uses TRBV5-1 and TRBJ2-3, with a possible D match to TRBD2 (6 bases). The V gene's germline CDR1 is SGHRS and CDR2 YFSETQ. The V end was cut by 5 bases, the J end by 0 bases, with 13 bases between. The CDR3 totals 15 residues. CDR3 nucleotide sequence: TGCGCCAGCAGGTTGAGCGGGCCGAGCACAGATACGCAGTATTTT. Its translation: CASRLSGPSTDTQYF.

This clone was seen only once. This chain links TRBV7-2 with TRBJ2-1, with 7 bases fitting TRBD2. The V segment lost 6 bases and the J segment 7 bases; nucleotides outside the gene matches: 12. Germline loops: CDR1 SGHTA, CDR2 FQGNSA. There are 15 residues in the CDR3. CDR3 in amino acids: CASRTWAGDGNEQFF. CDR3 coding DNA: TGTGCCAGCAGGACCTGGGCGGGAGACGGGAATGAGCAGTTCTTC. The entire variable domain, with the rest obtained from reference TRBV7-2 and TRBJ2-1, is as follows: GAGVSQSPSNKVTEKGKDVELRCDPISGHTALYWYRQSLGQGLEFLIYFQGNSAPDKSGLPSDRFSAERTGGSVSTLTIQRTQQEDSAVYLCASRTWAGDGNEQFFGPGTRLTVL.

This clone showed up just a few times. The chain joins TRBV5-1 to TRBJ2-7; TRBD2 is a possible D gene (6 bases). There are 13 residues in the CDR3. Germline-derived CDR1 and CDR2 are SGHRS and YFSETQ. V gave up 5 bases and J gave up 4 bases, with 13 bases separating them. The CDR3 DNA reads TGCGCCAGCAGGAGGAGCGGGCAATACGAGCAGTACTTC. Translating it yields CASRRSGQYEQYF.